This T cell receptor beta chain was recovered during a study of T cells in tuberculosis. Study overall: The T cells targeted glucose monomycolate, a mycobacterial lipid, via CD1B.

TCR-alpha and TCR-beta chains were sequenced unpaired. The repertoire was sequenced with immunoSEQ multiplex PCR; TCRdb's copy has only in-frame clones and lacks some. This sample has 54,000 or so clones; about four fifths occur once, and the top ten carry 13%. This CDR3 has 16 residues. The germline V gene encodes CDR1 SGHVS and CDR2 FQNEAQ. V was cut by 5 bases and J by 4 bases, with 17 bases left in between. Sorting used thawed, overnight-rested PBMC stained with anti-CD3, a viability dye and GMM-loaded CD1B tetramer. The CD1B tetramers carried C32 glucose monomycolate purified from Rhodococcus equi. Tetramer-negative cells, some 95,000 per donor, were also sorted.

The sequenced sample was CD1b-GMM tetramer-negative cells sorted from PBMCs. The chain joins TRBV7-8 to TRBJ1-4, with a weak D call TRBD1 (5 bases). This sequence originates from an adult woman with latent tuberculosis. DNA of the CDR3: TGTGCCAGCAGCCTGAGCTCCAGGGCAGTTAATGAAAAACTGTTTTTT. This sequence encodes CASSLSSRAVNEKLFF. Drawing the rest from reference TRBV7-8 and TRBJ1-4, the complete variable domain is GAGVSQSPRYKVAKRGQDVALRCDPISGHVSLFWYQQALGQGPEFLTYFQNEAQLDKSGLPSDRFFAERPEGSVSTLKIQRTQQEDSAVYLCASSLSSRAVNEKLFFGSGTQLSVL.